The 18 T cell receptor beta chains below were found in one sample sequenced in a study of blood T cell repertoires in COVID-19. TCRdb's table, derived via immunoSEQ multiplex PCR, lists solely in-frame clones and lacks some. Of about 280,000 clones listed, around 90% are singletons. The sequencing sample was made of PBMCs or T cells enriched from blood (not recorded which). The receptors stem from a woman in her late teens or twenties with acute COVID-19.

The chain joins TRBV7-9 to TRBJ2-7, with TRBD2 matching 14 bases. The V and J ends lost 5 bases and 5 bases, in that order; junction bases with no gene match: 5. The CDR3 runs 15 residues. Germline values: CDR1 SEHNR, CDR2 FQNEAQ (reference sequence). The CDR3 DNA sequence: TGTGCCAGCAGCCGGACTAGCGGGAGGTCTCACGAGCAGTACTTC. Protein: CASSRTSGRSHEQYF.

The J gene is TRBJ2-7, the V gene TRBV4-2, with TRBD2 matching 8 bases. V dropped 2 bases and J dropped 0; count of bases not matched to a gene: 3. Germline CDR1 LGHNA, CDR2 YNFKEQ. The CDR3 has 15 residues. CDR3 protein: CASSQTTSGSYEQYF. The CDR3 region has the DNA TGTGCCAGCAGCCAAACCACTAGCGGCTCCTACGAGCAGTACTTC.

V usage is TRBV28 and J usage is TRBJ2-7; no clear D gene. The CDR3 loop spans 11 amino acids. The V end was cut by 5 bases, the J end by 3 bases, with 5 bases between. Per the germline V gene, CDR1 is MDHEN and CDR2 is SYDVKM. The CDR3 region is CASSGSYEQYF. DNA of the CDR3: TGTGCCAGCAGTGGCAGCTACGAGCAGTACTTC.

The chain has TRBV7-2 and TRBJ2-1, with 7 bases identical to TRBD2. Germline values: CDR1 SGHTA, CDR2 FQGNSA. There are 15 residues in the CDR3. V lost 7 bases to trimming and J lost 6 bases; unmatched junction nucleotides: 12. The CDR3 coding sequence is TGTGCCAGCACCCCTAAGGGAGGGCGGAGCAATGAGCAGTTCTTC. This codes for CASTPKGGRSNEQFF.

The gene calls are TRBV5-1 and TRBJ1-1, with 8 bases lining up with TRBD1. The CDR3 is made up of 15 amino acids. Looked up from germline, CDR1 is SGHRS and CDR2 is YFSETQ. The ends lost 4 bases at V and 3 bases at J; junction bases unmatched: 8. The DNA of the CDR3 is TGCGCCAGCAGCCGACAGGGGCGGGGTGACACTGAAGCTTTCTTT. It specifies CASSRQGRGDTEAFF.

The CDR3: CASSFRGVTEAFF. For the CDR3, the DNA is TGTGCCAGCAGCTTCAGGGGGGTCACTGAAGCTTTCTTT. V is TRBV5-5 and J is TRBJ1-1, with TRBD1 matching 7 bases. The germline V gene encodes CDR1 SGHKS and CDR2 YYEKEE (reference sequence). CDR3 size: 13 residues. The V gene end was trimmed by 2 bases and the J gene end by 4 bases; junction bases not matched to a gene: 2. The complete variable domain, with remaining parts taken from reference TRBV5-5 and TRBJ1-1, reads DAGVTQSPTHLIKTRGQQVTLRCSPISGHKSVSWYQQVLGQGPQFIFQYYEKEERGRGNFPDRFSARQFPNYSSELNVNALLLGDSALYLCASSFRGVTEAFFGQGTRLTVV.

The chain combines TRBV15 with TRBJ2-4; D is possibly TRBD1 (5 bases). CDR1 LNHNV and CDR2 YYDKDF come from the germline V gene (reference sequence). The CDR3 covers 17 residues. Trimming removed 0 bases from V and 0 bases from J, with 12 bases in between. The CDR3 here is CATSRDSQGLAKNIQYF. The CDR3 nucleotides read TGTGCCACCAGCAGAGATAGTCAGGGTCTAGCCAAAAACATTCAGTACTTC.

The chain combines TRBV5-6 with TRBJ2-7; D gene uncertain. CDR1 is SGHDT, CDR2 YYEEEE, per germline. This CDR3 has 13 amino acids. The V end was cut by 1 base, the J end by 0 bases, with 5 bases between. CDR3 DNA: TGTGCCAGCAGCTTGTACGGCTCCTACGAGCAGTACTTC. As protein: CASSLYGSYEQYF.

This chain links TRBV2 with TRBJ1-1, with TRBD1 identical over 7 bases. CDR1 and CDR2 from the germline V gene are SNHLY and FYNNEI. V shed 7 bases and J 1 base; nucleotides not matched to a gene: 6. This CDR3 is built from 14 residues. CDR3 loop: CASIRQGQNTEAFF. CDR3 coding DNA: TGTGCCAGCATTAGACAGGGACAGAACACTGAAGCTTTCTTT.

The V call is TRBV12-3 or TRBV12-4, the J call TRBJ2-7, with D possibly matching TRBD1 (5 bases). The CDR3 consists of 13 residues. Trimming took 5 bases from V and 1 from J, leaving 9 bases between them. CDR3 sequence reads: CASSMGQSYEQYF. The CDR3 DNA follows: TGTGCCAGCAGTATGGGGCAGTCCTACGAGCAGTACTTC.

This clone was seen a handful of times. This chain connects TRBV27 to TRBJ2-1; D is ambiguous. The CDR3 extends over 11 amino acids. V was trimmed by 2 bases and J by 9 bases, leaving 5 bases between them. Germline lookup yields CDR1 MNHEY and CDR2 SMNVEV (reference sequence). In nucleotides, the CDR3 is TGTGCCAGCAGTTTAAGGAGTGAGCAGTTCTTC. Translating gives CASSLRSEQFF.

This clone was found a few times. The J gene is TRBJ1-5, the V gene TRBV7-2, with D possibly matching TRBD1 (5 bases). This CDR3 comprises 13 residues. Germline loops: CDR1 SGHTA, CDR2 FQGNSA. V was cut by 4 bases and J by 4 bases, with 8 bases left in between. Here the CDR3 DNA reads TGTGCCAGCAGCTCACAGGTTAATCAGCCCCAGCATTTT. This translates into CASSSQVNQPQHF.

The chain carries TRBV5-1 and TRBJ1-5, with D possibly TRBD1 on 5 matching bases. The CDR3 runs 15 residues. Trimming removed 2 bases from V and 4 bases from J, with 13 bases in between. Germline values: CDR1 SGHRS, CDR2 YFSETQ. CDR3 in DNA: TGCGCCAGCAGCTTTGAAGGGGCCGGGAATCAGCCCCAGCATTTT. Its translation: CASSFEGAGNQPQHF.

V is TRBV2 and J is TRBJ1-1, with D possibly being TRBD1 (5 bases). CDR3 length equals 13 residues. Per the germline V gene, CDR1 is SNHLY and CDR2 is FYNNEI. Trimming took off 0 bases at V and 4 bases at J, with 6 bases between the two ends. The CDR3 sequence: CASSEAGVTEAFF. The CDR3 DNA sequence: TGTGCCAGCAGTGAAGCAGGGGTCACTGAAGCTTTCTTT.

Remarks on this clone: Other DNA sequences in the sample encode the same CDR3. The rearrangement uses TRBV28 and TRBJ2-7; D is unclear. CDR3 size: 12 residues. Germline V gives CDR1 MDHEN, CDR2 SYDVKM. Trimming stripped 6 bases from V and 1 base from J, with 7 bases between. The CDR3 sequence: CASSPSSYEQYF. The CDR3 nucleotides read TGTGCCAGCAGCCCGTCTTCCTACGAGCAGTACTTC.

The gene calls are TRBV6-5 and TRBJ1-2; tentatively, D is TRBD1 (5 bases). There are 12 residues in the CDR3. The germline gives CDR1 MNHEY, CDR2 SVGAGI. Trimming took 6 bases from V and 5 from J, leaving 10 bases between them. CDR3 coding DNA: TGTGCCAGCAGCCCCGGGACTTATGGCTACACCTTC. Translation gives CASSPGTYGYTF.

The genes are TRBV2 and TRBJ2-2, with D possibly TRBD1 on 5 matching bases. CDR1 SNHLY and CDR2 FYNNEI come from the germline V gene. This CDR3 contains 13 residues. Trimming took off 7 bases at V and 4 bases at J, with 10 bases between the two ends. The CDR3 DNA is TGTGCCAGCACGGACACCCGCACCGGGGAGCTGTTTTTT. It codes for CASTDTRTGELFF.

J is TRBJ1-5 and V is TRBV15, with D unclear. V dropped 1 base and J dropped 4 bases, with 17 bases sitting between them. The V gene's germline CDR1 is LNHNV and CDR2 YYDKDF (reference sequence). This CDR3 has 17 amino acids. The CDR3 DNA reads as TGTGCCACCAGCAGAGCCCGCCCGGCGGAACCGAATCAGCCCCAGCATTTT. This translates into CATSRARPAEPNQPQHF.